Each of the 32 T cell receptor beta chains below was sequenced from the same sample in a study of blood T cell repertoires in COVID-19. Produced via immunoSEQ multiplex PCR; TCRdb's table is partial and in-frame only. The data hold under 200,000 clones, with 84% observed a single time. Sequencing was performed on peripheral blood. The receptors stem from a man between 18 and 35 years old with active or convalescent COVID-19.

CDR3 region: CASSLRPGLQGQSQHF. For the CDR3, the DNA is TGTGCCAGCAGTTTAAGGCCCGGGCTACAGGGCCAGTCCCAGCATTTT. The chain links TRBV27 to TRBJ1-5, with D possibly being TRBD1 (6 bases). CDR3 length equals 16 residues. V was clipped by 2 bases and J by 11 bases, with 22 bases between them. Germline V gene sequence: CDR1 MNHEY, CDR2 SMNVEV (reference sequence).

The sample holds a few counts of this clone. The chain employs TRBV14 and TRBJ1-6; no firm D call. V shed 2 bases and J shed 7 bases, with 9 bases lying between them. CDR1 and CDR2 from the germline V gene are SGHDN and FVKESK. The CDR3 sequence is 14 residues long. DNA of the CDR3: TGTGCCAGCAGCCAACTCGGGGTGAATTCACCCCTCCACTTT. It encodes CASSQLGVNSPLHF.

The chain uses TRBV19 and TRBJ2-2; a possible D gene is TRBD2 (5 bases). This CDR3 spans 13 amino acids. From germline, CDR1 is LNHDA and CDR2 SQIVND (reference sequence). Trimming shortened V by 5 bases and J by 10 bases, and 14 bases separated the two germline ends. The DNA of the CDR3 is TGTGCCAGTAGTCCTGGACGGGGATTGGAGCTGTTTTTT. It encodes CASSPGRGLELFF. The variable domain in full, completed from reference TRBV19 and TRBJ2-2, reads DGGITQSPKYLFRKEGQNVTLSCEQNLNHDAMYWYRQDPGQGLRLIYYSQIVNDFQKGDIAEGYSVSREKKESFPLTVTSAQKNPTAFYLCASSPGRGLELFFGEGSRLTVL.

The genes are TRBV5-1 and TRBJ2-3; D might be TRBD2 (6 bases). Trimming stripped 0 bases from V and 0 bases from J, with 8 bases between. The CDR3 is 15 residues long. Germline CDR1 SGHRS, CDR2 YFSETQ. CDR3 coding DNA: TGCGCCAGCAGCTTGGGGCGGGGCAGCACAGATACGCAGTATTTT. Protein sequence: CASSLGRGSTDTQYF.

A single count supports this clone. The CDR3 is CASSGQFYNEQFF. The CDR3 DNA sequence: TGTGCCAGCAGTGGACAGTTCTACAATGAGCAGTTCTTC. This sequence joins TRBV2 and TRBJ2-1; tentatively, D is TRBD1 (5 bases). Trimming removed 4 bases at V and 3 bases at J, with 7 bases between. Looked up from germline, CDR1 is SNHLY and CDR2 is FYNNEI. The CDR3 has 13 amino acids.

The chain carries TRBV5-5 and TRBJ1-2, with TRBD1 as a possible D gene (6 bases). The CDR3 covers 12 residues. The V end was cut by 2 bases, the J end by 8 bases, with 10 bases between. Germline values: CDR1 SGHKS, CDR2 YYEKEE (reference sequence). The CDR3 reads CASSFYREGYTF. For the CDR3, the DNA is TGTGCCAGCAGCTTTTACAGGGAGGGCTACACCTTC. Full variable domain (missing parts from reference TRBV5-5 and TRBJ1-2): DAGVTQSPTHLIKTRGQQVTLRCSPISGHKSVSWYQQVLGQGPQFIFQYYEKEERGRGNFPDRFSARQFPNYSSELNVNALLLGDSALYLCASSFYREGYTFGSGTRLTVV.

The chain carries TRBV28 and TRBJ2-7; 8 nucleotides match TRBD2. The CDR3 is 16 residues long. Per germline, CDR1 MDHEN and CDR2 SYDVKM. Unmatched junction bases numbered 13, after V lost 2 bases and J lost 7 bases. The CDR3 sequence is CASSLAGTSFSREQYF. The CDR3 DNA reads TGTGCCAGCAGTTTAGCCGGGACTAGTTTTTCTCGTGAGCAGTACTTC.

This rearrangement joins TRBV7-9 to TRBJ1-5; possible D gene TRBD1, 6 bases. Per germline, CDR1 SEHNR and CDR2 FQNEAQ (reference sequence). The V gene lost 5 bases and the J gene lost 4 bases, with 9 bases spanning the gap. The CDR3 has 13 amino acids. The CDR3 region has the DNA TGTGCCAGCAGCGTAGGGACAAATCAGCCCCAGCATTTT. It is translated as CASSVGTNQPQHF.

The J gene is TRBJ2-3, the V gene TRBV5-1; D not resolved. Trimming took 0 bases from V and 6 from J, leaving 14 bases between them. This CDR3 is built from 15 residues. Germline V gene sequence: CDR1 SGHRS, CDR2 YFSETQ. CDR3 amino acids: CASSLGTILIDTQYF. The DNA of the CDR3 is TGCGCCAGCAGCTTGGGAACTATACTGATTGATACGCAGTATTTT.

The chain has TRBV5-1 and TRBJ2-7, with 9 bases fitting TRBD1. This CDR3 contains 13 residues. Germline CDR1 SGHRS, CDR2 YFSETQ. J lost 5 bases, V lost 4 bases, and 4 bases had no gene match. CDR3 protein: CASSMDRGDEQYF. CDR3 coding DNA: TGCGCCAGCAGCATGGACAGGGGTGACGAGCAGTACTTC.

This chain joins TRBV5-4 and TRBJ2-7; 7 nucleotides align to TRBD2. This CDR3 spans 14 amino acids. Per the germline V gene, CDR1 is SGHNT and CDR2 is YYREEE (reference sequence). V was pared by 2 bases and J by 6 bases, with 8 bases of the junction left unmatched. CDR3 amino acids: CASSLREAPSEQYF. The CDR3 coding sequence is TGTGCCAGCAGCTTACGGGAGGCCCCTAGCGAGCAGTACTTC.

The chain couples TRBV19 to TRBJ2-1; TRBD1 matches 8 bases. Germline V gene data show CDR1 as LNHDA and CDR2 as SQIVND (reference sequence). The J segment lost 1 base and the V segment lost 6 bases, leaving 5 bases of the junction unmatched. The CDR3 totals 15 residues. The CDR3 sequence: CASSLDRESYNEQFF. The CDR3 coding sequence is TGTGCCAGTAGCCTGGACAGGGAGTCCTACAATGAGCAGTTCTTC.

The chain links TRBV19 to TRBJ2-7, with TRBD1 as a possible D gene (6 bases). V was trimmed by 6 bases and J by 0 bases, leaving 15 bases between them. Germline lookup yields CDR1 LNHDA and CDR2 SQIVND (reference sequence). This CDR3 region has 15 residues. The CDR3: CASSDLGDISYEQYF. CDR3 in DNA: TGTGCCAGTAGCGACCTTGGGGACATCTCCTACGAGCAGTACTTC.

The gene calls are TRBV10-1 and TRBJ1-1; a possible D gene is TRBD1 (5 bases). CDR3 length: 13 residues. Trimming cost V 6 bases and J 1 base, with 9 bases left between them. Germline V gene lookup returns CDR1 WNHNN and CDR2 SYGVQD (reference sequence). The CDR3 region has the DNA TGCGCCAGCAGCAGGGTGAGGAACACTGAAGCTTTCTTT. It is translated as CASSRVRNTEAFF.

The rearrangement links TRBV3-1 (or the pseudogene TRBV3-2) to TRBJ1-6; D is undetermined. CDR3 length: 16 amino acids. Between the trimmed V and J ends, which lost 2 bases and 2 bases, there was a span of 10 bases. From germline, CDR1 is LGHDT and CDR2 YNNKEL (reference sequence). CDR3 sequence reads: CASSQTVDTYNSPLHF. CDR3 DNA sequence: TGTGCCAGCAGCCAAACAGTCGATACCTATAATTCACCCCTCCACTTT.

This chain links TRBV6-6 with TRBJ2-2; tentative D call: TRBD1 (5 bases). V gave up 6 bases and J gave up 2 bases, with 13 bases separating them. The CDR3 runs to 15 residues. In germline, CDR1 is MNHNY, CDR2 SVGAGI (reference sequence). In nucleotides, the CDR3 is TGTGCCAGCAGAAAAAGTACAGGAAACACCGGGGAGCTGTTTTTT. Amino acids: CASRKSTGNTGELFF.

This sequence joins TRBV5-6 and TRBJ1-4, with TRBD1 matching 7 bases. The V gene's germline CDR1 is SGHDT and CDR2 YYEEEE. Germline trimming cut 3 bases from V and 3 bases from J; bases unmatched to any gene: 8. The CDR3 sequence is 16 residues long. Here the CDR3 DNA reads TGTGCCAGCAGCTCTTTCACCCAGGGGGCTAATGAAAAACTGTTTTTT. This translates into CASSSFTQGANEKLFF.

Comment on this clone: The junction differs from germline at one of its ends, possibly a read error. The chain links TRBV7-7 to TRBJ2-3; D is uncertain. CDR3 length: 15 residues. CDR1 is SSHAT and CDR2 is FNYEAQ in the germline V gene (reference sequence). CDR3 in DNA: TGTGCTAGCAGCTTAAACACAGCCGGCACAGATACGCAGTATTTT. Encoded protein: CASSLNTAGTDTQYF.

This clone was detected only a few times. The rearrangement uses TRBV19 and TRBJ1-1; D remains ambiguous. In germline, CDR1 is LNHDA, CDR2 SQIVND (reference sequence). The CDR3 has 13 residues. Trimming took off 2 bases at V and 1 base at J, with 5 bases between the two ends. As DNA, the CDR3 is TGTGCCAGTAGTATATCCTCGAACACTGAAGCTTTCTTT. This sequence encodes CASSISSNTEAFF.

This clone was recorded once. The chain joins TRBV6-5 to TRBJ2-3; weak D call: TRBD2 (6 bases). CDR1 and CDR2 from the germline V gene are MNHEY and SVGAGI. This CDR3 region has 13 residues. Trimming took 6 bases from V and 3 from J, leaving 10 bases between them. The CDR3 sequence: CASRGTPTDTQYF. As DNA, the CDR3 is TGTGCCAGCAGAGGGACTCCGACAGATACGCAGTATTTT.

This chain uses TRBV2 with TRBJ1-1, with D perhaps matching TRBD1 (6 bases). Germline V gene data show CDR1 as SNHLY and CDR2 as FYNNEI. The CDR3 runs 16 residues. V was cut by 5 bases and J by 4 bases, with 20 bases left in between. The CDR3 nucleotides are TGTGCCAGCAGTTTTCGACCACAGGGAACCGGCACTGAAGCTTTCTTT. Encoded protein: CASSFRPQGTGTEAFF.

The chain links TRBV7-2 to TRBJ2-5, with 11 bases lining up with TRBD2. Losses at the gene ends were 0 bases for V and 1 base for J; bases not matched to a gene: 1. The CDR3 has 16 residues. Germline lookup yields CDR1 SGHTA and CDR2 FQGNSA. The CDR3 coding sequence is TGTGCCAGCAGCTTAGCGCTAGCGGGAGGCCAAGAGACCCAGTACTTC. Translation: CASSLALAGGQETQYF.

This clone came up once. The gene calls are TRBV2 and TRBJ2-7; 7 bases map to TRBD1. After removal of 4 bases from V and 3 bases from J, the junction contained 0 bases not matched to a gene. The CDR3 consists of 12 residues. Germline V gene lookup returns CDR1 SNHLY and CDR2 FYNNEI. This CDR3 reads CASSGDSYEQYF. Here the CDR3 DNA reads TGTGCCAGCAGTGGGGACAGCTACGAGCAGTACTTC.

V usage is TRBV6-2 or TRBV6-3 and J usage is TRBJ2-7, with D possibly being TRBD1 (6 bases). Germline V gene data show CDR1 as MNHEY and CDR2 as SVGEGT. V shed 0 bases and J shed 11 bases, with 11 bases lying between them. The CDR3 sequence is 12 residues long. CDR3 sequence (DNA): TGTGCCAGCAGTTACTCGAACAGGGTGAAGTACTTC. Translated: CASSYSNRVKYF.

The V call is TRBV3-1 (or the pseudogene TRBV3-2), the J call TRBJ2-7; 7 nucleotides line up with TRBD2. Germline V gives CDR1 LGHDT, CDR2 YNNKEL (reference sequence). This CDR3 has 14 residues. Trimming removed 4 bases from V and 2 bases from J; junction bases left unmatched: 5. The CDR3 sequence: CASSLAGEPYEQYF. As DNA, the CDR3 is TGTGCCAGCAGCCTCGCGGGGGAGCCCTACGAGCAGTACTTC.

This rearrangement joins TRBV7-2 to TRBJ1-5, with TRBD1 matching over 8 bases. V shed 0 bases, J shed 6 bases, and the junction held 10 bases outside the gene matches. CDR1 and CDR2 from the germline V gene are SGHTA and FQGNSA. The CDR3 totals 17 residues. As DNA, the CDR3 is TGTGCCAGCAGCTTAGCGCTACCCGACAGGGGAAGTCAGCCCCAGCATTTT. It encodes CASSLALPDRGSQPQHF. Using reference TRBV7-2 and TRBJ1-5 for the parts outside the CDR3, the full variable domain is GAGVSQSPSNKVTEKGKDVELRCDPISGHTALYWYRQSLGQGLEFLIYFQGNSAPDKSGLPSDRFSAERTGGSVSTLTIQRTQQEDSAVYLCASSLALPDRGSQPQHFGDGTRLSIL.

CDR3 in DNA: TGTGCCAGTAGTACTCTTCGGGATCGCGGCTACACCTTC. It specifies CASSTLRDRGYTF. The chain uses TRBV19 and TRBJ1-2; D is uncertain. The CDR3 sequence is 13 residues long. The ends were cut back, 4 bases at V and 8 bases at J, with 14 bases in the middle. Germline CDR1 reads LNHDA; CDR2 reads SQIVND (reference sequence).

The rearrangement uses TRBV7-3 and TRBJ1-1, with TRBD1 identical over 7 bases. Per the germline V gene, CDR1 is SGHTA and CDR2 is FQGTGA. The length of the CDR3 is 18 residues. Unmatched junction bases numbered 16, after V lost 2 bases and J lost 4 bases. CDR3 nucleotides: TGTGCCAGCAGCTTACGGGGACAGTCCCCGGCGAGGGCCACTGAAGCTTTCTTT. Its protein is CASSLRGQSPARATEAFF.

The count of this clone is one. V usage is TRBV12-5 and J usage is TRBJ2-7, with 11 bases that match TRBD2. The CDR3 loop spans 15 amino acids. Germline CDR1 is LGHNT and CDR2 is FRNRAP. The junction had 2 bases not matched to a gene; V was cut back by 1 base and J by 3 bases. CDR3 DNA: TGTGCTAGTGGTTTGGAGGGACTAGCGGACTACGAGCAGTACTTC. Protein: CASGLEGLADYEQYF.

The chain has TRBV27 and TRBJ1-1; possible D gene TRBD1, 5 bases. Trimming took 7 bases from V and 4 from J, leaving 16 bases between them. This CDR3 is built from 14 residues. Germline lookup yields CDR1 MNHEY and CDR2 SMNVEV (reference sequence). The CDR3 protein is CASKDAGWATEAFF. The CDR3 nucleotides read TGTGCCAGCAAAGATGCAGGGTGGGCCACTGAAGCTTTCTTT.

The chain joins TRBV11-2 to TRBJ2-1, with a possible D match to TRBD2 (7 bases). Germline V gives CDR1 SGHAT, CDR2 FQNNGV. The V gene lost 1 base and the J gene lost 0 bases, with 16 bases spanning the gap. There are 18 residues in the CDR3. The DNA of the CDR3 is TGTGCCAGCAGCTTAGTTACCGGGGGGCTTGCCTCCTACAATGAGCAGTTCTTC. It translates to CASSLVTGGLASYNEQFF.

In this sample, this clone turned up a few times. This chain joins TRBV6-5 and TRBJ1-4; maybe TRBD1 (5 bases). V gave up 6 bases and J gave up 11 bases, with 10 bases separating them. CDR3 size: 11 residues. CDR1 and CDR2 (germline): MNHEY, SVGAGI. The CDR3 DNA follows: TGTGCCAGCAGGCTCGGGGGGAAACTGTTTTTT. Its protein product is CASRLGGKLFF.